Below, 5 T cell receptor beta chains from the same sample are listed, as sequenced in a study of control samples from healthy donors and cancer patients. Sequenced by immunoSEQ multiplex PCR; TCRdb stores in-frame clones only, minus some. This table holds roughly 120,000 clones, around nine tenths found once. Specimen: blood. The receptors were gathered from a man aged 25 to 45 in good health.

The CDR3 loop is CASSESIYEQYF. The CDR3 DNA reads TGCGCCAGCAGTGAGTCTATCTACGAGCAGTACTTC. The V gene is TRBV10-1, the J gene TRBJ2-7; D call uncertain. This CDR3 contains 12 residues. Trimming pared 0 bases from V and 3 bases from J, leaving 3 bases between. Per germline, CDR1 WNHNN and CDR2 SYGVQD (reference sequence).

The chain recombines TRBV3-1 (or the pseudogene TRBV3-2) with TRBJ1-4, with D tentatively TRBD1 (5 bases). Deletions cut 4 bases from V and 0 bases from J, with 18 bases between. CDR3 size: 18 residues. Germline CDR1 reads LGHDT; CDR2 reads YNNKEL (reference sequence). In nucleotides, the CDR3 is TGTGCCAGCAGCCGAATGGCACCTTCAGGGACAACTAATGAAAAACTGTTTTTT. Amino acid sequence: CASSRMAPSGTTNEKLFF.

The genes are TRBV11-2 and TRBJ1-1, with 8 bases matching TRBD1. The CDR3 sequence is 13 residues long. Trimming took 3 bases from V and 5 from J; bases not matched to a gene: 2. CDR1 and CDR2 (germline): SGHAT, FQNNGV. For the CDR3, the DNA is TGTGCCAGCAGCTTGGGACAGGCAACTGAAGCTTTCTTT. This sequence encodes CASSLGQATEAFF.

This rearrangement joins TRBV10-3 to TRBJ2-1; maybe TRBD2 (6 bases). CDR3 length equals 12 residues. The germline V gene encodes CDR1 ENHRY and CDR2 SYGVKD. Trimming cost V 0 bases and J 14 bases, with 11 bases left between them. DNA for the CDR3: TGTGCCATCAGTGAGTCGTCGACTAGTGAGTTCTTC. Translating gives CAISESSTSEFF.

The chain recombines TRBV15 with TRBJ2-7; 10 bases fit TRBD1. The junction had 4 bases not matched to a gene; V was cut back by 9 bases and J by 8 bases. Germline CDR1 is LNHNV and CDR2 is YYDKDF (reference sequence). CDR3 length equals 11 residues. CDR3 DNA: TGTGCCACTAGTGACAGGGGGCAGCAGTACGTC. It encodes CATSDRGQQYV.